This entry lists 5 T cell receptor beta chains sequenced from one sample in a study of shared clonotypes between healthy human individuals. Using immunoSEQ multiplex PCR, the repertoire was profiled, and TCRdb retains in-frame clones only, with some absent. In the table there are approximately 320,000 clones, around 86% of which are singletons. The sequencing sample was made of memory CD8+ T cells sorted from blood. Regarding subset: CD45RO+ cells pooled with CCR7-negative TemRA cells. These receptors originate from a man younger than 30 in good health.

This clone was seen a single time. CDR3 region: CASSPWTSGGTYEQYF. The CDR3 bases are TGTGCCAGCAGCCCGTGGACTAGCGGGGGTACCTACGAGCAGTACTTC. This chain joins TRBV13 and TRBJ2-7; 13 nucleotides agree with TRBD2. Per germline, CDR1 PRHDT and CDR2 FYEKMQ (reference sequence). CDR3 length equals 16 residues. Unmatched junction bases numbered 6, after V lost 5 bases and J lost 2 bases.

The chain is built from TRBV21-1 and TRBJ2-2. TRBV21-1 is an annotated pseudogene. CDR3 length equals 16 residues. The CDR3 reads CASSKSRDANTGELFF. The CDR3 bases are TGTGCCAGCAGCAAATCCCGGGACGCGAACACCGGGGAGCTGTTTTTT.

The CDR3 spells CASSPGVGYEQYF. DNA of the CDR3: TGTGCCAGCAGCCCGGGGGTCGGCTACGAGCAGTACTTC. This chain joins TRBV7-8 and TRBJ2-7, with TRBD2 as a possible D gene (6 bases). Germline V gives CDR1 SGHVS, CDR2 FQNEAQ. The CDR3 contains 13 residues. The V end was cut by 5 bases, the J end by 3 bases, with 11 bases between.

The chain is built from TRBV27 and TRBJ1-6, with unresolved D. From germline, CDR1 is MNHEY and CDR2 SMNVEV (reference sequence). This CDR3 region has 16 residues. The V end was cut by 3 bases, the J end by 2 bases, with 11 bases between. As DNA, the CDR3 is TGTGCCAGCAGTTTTGTGCCACCACCCTATAATTCACCCCTCCACTTT. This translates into CASSFVPPPYNSPLHF.

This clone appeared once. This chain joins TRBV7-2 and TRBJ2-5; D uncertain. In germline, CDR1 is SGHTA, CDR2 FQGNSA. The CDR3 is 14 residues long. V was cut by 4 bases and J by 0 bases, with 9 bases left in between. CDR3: CASSSDGYQETQYF. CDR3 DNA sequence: TGTGCCAGCAGCTCGGACGGATACCAAGAGACCCAGTACTTC.